This TCR beta chain was found in a study of molecular identifiers for immune sequencing clone quantification. The wider study: The replicates split RNA from around 18,000 or 91,000 naive CD8 cells five ways and sequenced four.

V lost 4 bases and J 0 bases, leaving 9 bases between the germline ends. The CDR3 runs to 15 residues. Germline CDR1 and CDR2: SNHLY and FYNNEI. This clonotype was detected ten times or more. The antigen is unknown. TCRdb ran MiXCR on the PCR reads and lists one entry per CDR3 protein. The table has 600,000 to 650,000 distinct CDR3 sequences, about 20% seen once; the top ten hold 0.85%. Naive CD8 libraries used about 19,000 to 1,000,000 sorted cells and 10%, 30% or 50% RNA. Sorting isolated naive CD8 T cells as CD8+CD4-CCR7+CD45RA+ events. Study findings and constraints: Effector cells had over 98% of their molecules in clones above 20 RNA copies, while naive cells had under 1%.

J is TRBJ2-2 and V is TRBV2; possible D gene TRBD2, 5 bases. The sample consisted of naive CD8+ T cells from blood, with Jurkat cell RNA spiked in. The subset here: FACS-sorted CD8+CD4-CCR7+CD45RA+ naive T cells. This clonotype originated in a human donor in good health. Some libraries in this study had Jurkat cell RNA spiked in. The CDR3 spells CASSAGTTNTGELFF. In DNA form, the CDR3 reads TGTGCCAGCAGTGCGGGAACAACGAACACCGGGGAGCTGTTTTTT.